This T cell receptor beta chain was sequenced in a study of blood T cells in healthy people across ages. The germline V gene has CDR1 PRHDT and CDR2 FYEKMQ (reference sequence). V gave up 3 bases and J gave up 5 bases; unmatched junction bases: 10. This CDR3 has 17 residues. This clonotype has ten or more counts. A J-beta primer mix and a sample-barcoded 5' primer were used in a second PCR of about 7 to 11 cycles. TCRdb re-called the 5' RACE reads with MiXCR, one entry per CDR3 protein. In the table there are 550,000 to 750,000 distinct CDR3 sequences, roughly 21% of which are singletons. The sample comprised blood. This sequence joins TRBV13 and TRBJ2-5; TRBD2 agrees at 12 bases. This TCR was sampled from a man aged 65 to 85 in good health. In DNA, the CDR3 is TGTGCCAGCAGCTTTCGACTAGCGGGAGAACGGGAGGAGACCCAGTACTTC. Translating gives CASSFRLAGEREETQYF.